The 8 T cell receptor beta chains below were found in one sample sequenced in a study of blood T cells in healthy people across ages. A J-beta primer mix and a sample-barcoded 5' primer were used in a second PCR of about 7 to 11 cycles. MiXCR, run by TCRdb on the 5' RACE reads, gives a single entry per CDR3 protein. The sample holds about 1.1 million distinct CDR3 sequences, around two fifths seen once. Sequenced material: blood. The origin of the receptors is a man between 18 and 35 years old in good health.

The gene calls are TRBV4-3 and TRBJ1-2; the D is unclear. The V and J ends lost 0 bases and 5 bases respectively, with 19 bases between them. CDR1 is LGHNA, CDR2 YSLEER, per germline. The CDR3 runs 17 residues. CDR3: CASSQDYGQELLYGYTF. CDR3 nucleotides: TGCGCCAGCAGCCAAGATTATGGGCAGGAGCTACTGTATGGCTACACCTTC.

The chain recombines TRBV10-3 with TRBJ1-6; D uncertain. This CDR3 comprises 12 residues. Trimming removed 4 bases from V and 7 bases from J, with 5 bases in between. Germline V gene sequence: CDR1 ENHRY, CDR2 SYGVKD. The CDR3, as DNA: TGTGCCATCAGTGCATTGAATTCACCCCTCCACTTT. This codes for CAISALNSPLHF.

The gene calls are TRBV19 and TRBJ2-4; D gene uncertain. Germline CDR1 is LNHDA and CDR2 is SQIVND (reference sequence). The CDR3 runs 13 residues. Trimming shortened V by 7 bases and J by 3 bases, and 10 bases separated the two germline ends. The CDR3 DNA follows: TGTGCCAGTAAGGCAGGCGACAAAAACATTCAGTACTTC. Its translation is CASKAGDKNIQYF.

The rearrangement links TRBV12-3 or TRBV12-4 to TRBJ2-7, with 12 bases lining up with TRBD2. Germline trimming cut 6 bases from V and 4 bases from J; bases unmatched to any gene: 7. The CDR3 runs to 15 residues. CDR3 DNA sequence: TGTGCCAGCAGCCGCTCTAGCGGGGGGGATTACGAGCAGTACTTC. As protein: CASSRSSGGDYEQYF.

The chain couples TRBV5-1 to TRBJ2-2, with D unclear. Trimming stripped 4 bases from V and 1 base from J, with 11 bases between. CDR1 and CDR2 (germline): SGHRS, YFSETQ. This CDR3 has 15 amino acids. This chain's CDR3 is CASSAYRMNTGELFF. The DNA for the CDR3 is TGCGCCAGCAGCGCCTACCGAATGAACACCGGGGAGCTGTTTTTT.

This chain links TRBV29-1 with TRBJ2-1; 10 bases map to TRBD1. Near its end, the DNA agrees better with TRBJ2-7, so the J call may be wrong. The CDR3 extends over 13 amino acids. Germline CDR1 and CDR2: SQVTM and ANQGSEA. CDR3 DNA: TGCAGCGCACCGGGACAGGGGTACAATGAGCAGTACTTC. Protein sequence: CSAPGQGYNEQYF.

This clonotype occurred a few times. The CDR3 region is CSVIHSGANVLTF. Written as DNA, the CDR3 is TGCAGCGTGATCCACTCTGGGGCCAACGTCCTGACTTTC. The V gene is TRBV29-1, the J gene TRBJ2-6; D remains unclear. V shed 6 bases and J shed 0 bases, with 6 bases lying between them. The CDR3 totals 13 residues. The germline CDR1 and CDR2 sequences are SQVTM and ANQGSEA.

Comment on this clonotype: At one of its ends the junction is not consistent with the germline gene, which may arise from a read error. This sequence joins TRBV12-3 or TRBV12-4 and TRBJ2-3, with a weak D call TRBD2 (6 bases). This CDR3 is 15 amino acids long. The CDR3 sequence is CASRWSGVGTDMQYF. CDR3 coding DNA: TGTGCCAGCCGATGGTCGGGGGTGGGCACAGATATGCAGTATTTT.